These 24 T cell receptor beta chains originate from one sample sequenced in a study of human T cells and chemical hapten exposure. The time point is: patch test 1, 2 weeks after DPC sensitization. The treatment is: therapeutic diphenylcyclopropenone sensitization with weekly scalp DPC. TCRdb processed the RACE reads anew with MiXCR; each CDR3 protein has one entry. The repertoire holds about 99,000 distinct CDR3 sequences, with roughly an eighth as singletons. Sequenced material: whole blood, taken in connection with sensitization to the hapten diphenylcyclopropenone (DPC). The receptors were gathered from a middle-aged woman with alopecia areata. Some clones in this sample may be carry-over from other donors' samples.

This chain uses TRBV7-8 with TRBJ2-1; 13 bases match TRBD2. The CDR3 is 16 residues long. After removal of 5 bases from V and 2 bases from J, the junction contained 3 bases not matched to a gene. The germline CDR1 and CDR2 sequences are SGHVS and FQNEAQ. In DNA form, the CDR3 reads TGTGCCAGCAGCACCGGGACTAGCGGGACCTACAATGAGCAGTTCTTC. It yields the protein CASSTGTSGTYNEQFF.

This clonotype was counted at least ten times. The chain carries TRBV19 and TRBJ2-2; 9 bases agree with TRBD1. J lost 6 bases, V lost 3 bases, and 8 bases had no gene match. Germline CDR1 reads LNHDA; CDR2 reads SQIVND (reference sequence). This CDR3 spans 16 amino acids. CDR3 region: CASSMGPGQGAGELFF. As DNA, the CDR3 is TGTGCCAGTAGTATGGGCCCGGGACAGGGTGCCGGGGAGCTGTTTTTT.

This clonotype was counted only a few times. The CDR3 region has the DNA TGTGCCAGCAGCTTCAGACTGCTCTCTGGGGCCAACGTCCTGACTTTC. It specifies CASSFRLLSGANVLTF. This sequence joins TRBV7-3 and TRBJ2-6; D gene unclear. The CDR3 totals 16 residues. Looked up from germline, CDR1 is SGHTA and CDR2 is FQGTGA. Trimming took 3 bases from V and 0 from J, leaving 9 bases between them.

This sequence joins TRBV24-1 and TRBJ2-3, with D hard to call. Germline CDR1 reads KGHDR; CDR2 reads SFDVKD. CDR3 length equals 14 residues. Trimming shortened V by 3 bases and J by 2 bases, and 8 bases separated the two germline ends. CDR3 loop: CATSDVRVTDTQYF. In DNA form, the CDR3 reads TGTGCCACCAGTGATGTCAGAGTCACAGATACGCAGTATTTT.

The V and J genes are TRBV4-3 and TRBJ2-5; D tentatively reads TRBD1 or TRBD2 (6 bases each). Trimming removed 3 bases at V and 4 bases at J, with 15 bases between. CDR1 LGHNA and CDR2 YSLEER come from the germline V gene. The length of the CDR3 is 15 residues. The CDR3 protein is CASSQAGGQGETQYF. The CDR3 nucleotides read TGCGCCAGCAGCCAGGCTGGGGGGCAGGGAGAGACCCAGTACTTC.

The chain uses TRBV7-9 and TRBJ1-5; TRBD1 might be the D (5 bases). Per the germline V gene, CDR1 is SEHNR and CDR2 is FQNEAQ (reference sequence). The CDR3 covers 13 residues. V was pared by 10 bases and J by 4 bases, with 14 bases between. CDR3 sequence reads: CATSRDGNQPQHF. The CDR3 bases are TGTGCCACCTCCCGGGACGGAAATCAGCCCCAGCATTTT.

This clonotype came up many times. The chain uses TRBV15 and TRBJ2-1; 9 bases map to TRBD1. This CDR3 contains 15 residues. V gave up 5 bases and J gave up 6 bases; unmatched junction bases: 8. Germline CDR1 and CDR2: LNHNV and YYDKDF (reference sequence). CDR3 in DNA: TGTGCCACCAGCCTGGCGGGACAGGGAATCAATGAGCAGTTCTTC. It specifies CATSLAGQGINEQFF.

In this sample, this clonotype turned up many times. The chain joins TRBV6-6 to TRBJ2-4; D remains unclear. From germline, CDR1 is MNHNY and CDR2 SVGAGI (reference sequence). V was clipped by 6 bases and J by 1 base, with 16 bases between them. This CDR3 is built from 16 residues. The CDR3 DNA reads as TGTGCCAGCAGCCCACTTATGGCTAGGGCCAAAAACATTCAGTACTTC. This codes for CASSPLMARAKNIQYF.

This clonotype showed up just a few times. The CDR3 loop is CASSPKDRADETQYF. The CDR3 DNA is TGTGCCAGCAGCCCAAAAGACAGGGCGGATGAGACCCAGTACTTC. This sequence joins TRBV5-4 and TRBJ2-5; 7 nucleotides match TRBD1. The CDR3 is 15 residues long. V lost 4 bases and J lost 5; bases outside the gene matches: 11. The germline V gene has CDR1 SGHNT and CDR2 YYREEE (reference sequence).

The V call is TRBV6-2 or TRBV6-3, the J call TRBJ2-7; no clear D gene. Germline V lookup: CDR1 MNHEY, CDR2 SVGEGT. The CDR3 has 13 residues. The V end was cut by 6 bases, the J end by 3 bases, with 12 bases between. CDR3 sequence: CASSRVGVYEQYF. CDR3 bases: TGTGCCAGCAGCCGCGTTGGAGTCTACGAGCAGTACTTC.

The chain combines TRBV20-1 with TRBJ1-5; D gene unclear. The CDR3 sequence is 13 residues long. The germline gives CDR1 DFQATT, CDR2 SNEGSKA (reference sequence). V lost 2 bases, J lost 2 bases, and 7 bases lay in between. The CDR3 protein is CSARRAGNQPQHF. CDR3 nucleotide sequence: TGCAGTGCTAGACGGGCAGGCAATCAGCCCCAGCATTTT.

This clonotype was picked up many times. One junction end disagrees with the germline gene, perhaps due to a read error. The V call is TRBV20-1, the J call TRBJ1-2; D uncertain. The germline V gene has CDR1 DFQATT and CDR2 SNEGSKA (reference sequence). The CDR3 spans 9 residues. The DNA of the CDR3 is TGCAGTGCTAGAGATCAGAAGGGATTC. It encodes CSARDQKGF.

This clonotype was seen at least ten times. This sequence joins TRBV11-2 and TRBJ2-7; D unresolved. V was clipped by 4 bases and J by 0 bases, with 1 base between them. The CDR3 consists of 11 residues. CDR1 is SGHAT, CDR2 FQNNGV, per germline. The CDR3 region is CASSSSYEQYF. Here the CDR3 DNA reads TGTGCCAGCAGCTCCTCCTACGAGCAGTACTTC.

This clonotype was observed a few times. The chain uses TRBV5-1 and TRBJ1-1; D is unclear. The germline CDR1 and CDR2 sequences are SGHRS and YFSETQ. The CDR3 has 14 amino acids. Between the trimmed V and J ends, which lost 0 bases and 4 bases, there was a span of 10 bases. Here the CDR3 reads CASSLEVVTTEAFF. DNA for the CDR3: TGCGCCAGCAGCTTGGAAGTCGTCACCACTGAAGCTTTCTTT.

In this sample, this clonotype turned up many times. This chain links TRBV10-3 with TRBJ2-7; 8 nucleotides align to TRBD1. The germline V gene has CDR1 ENHRY and CDR2 SYGVKD. This CDR3 spans 15 amino acids. Losses at the gene ends were 3 bases for V and 2 bases for J; bases not matched to a gene: 6. CDR3 amino acids: CAISDPGQVTYEQYF. CDR3 DNA: TGTGCCATCAGTGACCCGGGACAGGTTACCTACGAGCAGTACTTC.

The table lists this clonotype with many counts. The V gene is TRBV5-3, the J gene TRBJ2-3; 11 nucleotides line up with TRBD2. TRBV5-3 falls under the ORF class, with uncertain function. With 5 bases clipped from V and 6 bases from J, the junction kept 14 bases outside the gene matches. This CDR3 has 17 residues. DNA of the CDR3: TGTGCCAGAAGGGCCGGGACTAGCGGTATCCCCCAGGATACGCAGTATTTT. Translating it yields CARRAGTSGIPQDTQYF.

This clonotype was seen a handful of times. The chain combines TRBV5-5 with TRBJ2-7; TRBD2 matches 11 bases. The CDR3 is 14 amino acids. Germline CDR1 SGHKS, CDR2 YYEKEE (reference sequence). With 6 bases clipped from V and 1 base from J, the junction kept 3 bases outside the gene matches. CDR3 in DNA: TGTGCCAGCATCAGGACTAGCGGGTCCTACGAGCAGTACTTC. It specifies CASIRTSGSYEQYF. Full variable domain (missing parts from reference TRBV5-5 and TRBJ2-7): DAGVTQSPTHLIKTRGQQVTLRCSPISGHKSVSWYQQVLGQGPQFIFQYYEKEERGRGNFPDRFSARQFPNYSSELNVNALLLGDSALYLCASIRTSGSYEQYFGPGTRLTVT.

The chain recombines TRBV7-9 with TRBJ2-7; 8 nucleotides match TRBD2. Trimming at V came to 1 base and at J to 7 bases, leaving 15 bases not matched to a gene. Germline-derived CDR1 and CDR2 are SEHNR and FQNEAQ (reference sequence). CDR3 length: 17 residues. The CDR3 DNA is TGTGCCAGCAGCTTAGAACCACTAGCGGACTATCTTAAAGAGCAGTACTTC. It codes for CASSLEPLADYLKEQYF.

The chain links TRBV9 to TRBJ2-1; weak D call: TRBD2 (7 bases). V was cut by 0 bases and J by 8 bases, with 12 bases left in between. Germline-derived CDR1 and CDR2 are SGDLS and YYNGEE. The CDR3 is made up of 14 amino acids. CDR3 in DNA: TGTGCCAGCAGCGTAGAGGGGGAGGGCCATGAGCAGTTCTTC. This codes for CASSVEGEGHEQFF.

V usage is TRBV7-9 and J usage is TRBJ1-2; possible D gene TRBD1, 6 bases. Trimming stripped 3 bases from V and 3 bases from J, with 14 bases between. The CDR3 extends over 15 amino acids. In germline, CDR1 is SEHNR, CDR2 FQNEAQ (reference sequence). As DNA, the CDR3 is TGTGCCAGCAGCTTGTGGACAGACCGAGACTATGGCTACACCTTC. The encoded protein is CASSLWTDRDYGYTF.

V usage is TRBV20-1 and J usage is TRBJ2-3; 10 nucleotides agree with TRBD1. This CDR3 is built from 17 residues. V was clipped by 6 bases and J by 3 bases; unmatched bases: 15. Germline V gene data show CDR1 as DFQATT and CDR2 as SNEGSKA (reference sequence). CDR3 DNA sequence: TGCAGTGCCCCGGGTAGCCGACAGGGGGCTGGTACAGATACGCAGTATTTT. It specifies CSAPGSRQGAGTDTQYF.

This clonotype was detected a few times. CDR3 nucleotides: TGCAGCGTTGCCCGGGGGGCCGGGGGGACTGAAGCTTTCTTT. This translates into CSVARGAGGTEAFF. This chain connects TRBV29-1 to TRBJ1-1; D may be TRBD1 (6 bases). Trimming removed 4 bases from V and 5 bases from J, with 17 bases in between. Germline CDR1 is SQVTM and CDR2 is ANQGSEA. The CDR3 runs to 14 residues.

The chain links TRBV6-2 or TRBV6-3 to TRBJ2-7; D is undetermined. The germline gives CDR1 MNHEY, CDR2 SVGEGT. This CDR3 comprises 14 residues. Between the trimmed V and J ends, which lost 8 bases and 2 bases, there was a span of 16 bases. CDR3: CASGLMGAPYEQYF. The DNA for the CDR3 is TGTGCCAGCGGTTTAATGGGCGCCCCCTACGAGCAGTACTTC.

At least ten counts were recorded for this clonotype. The chain recombines TRBV6-2 or TRBV6-3 with TRBJ1-4; D is unclear. Trimming shortened V by 4 bases and J by 0 bases, and 6 bases separated the two germline ends. Germline CDR1 MNHEY, CDR2 SVGEGT. This CDR3 spans 14 amino acids. The CDR3 sequence: CASSLFATNEKLFF. The CDR3 DNA reads as TGTGCCAGCAGTTTATTCGCAACTAATGAAAAACTGTTTTTT.